These T cell receptor beta chains were read from a single sample in a study of blood T cell repertoires in COVID-19. Only in-frame clones appear in the TCRdb table, and some are missing; sequencing was by immunoSEQ multiplex PCR. The sample includes 80,000 to 95,000 clones, around 90% of them seen just once. The sample taken for sequencing was peripheral blood. The receptors here all came from a man between 65 and 85 years old with acute or convalescent COVID-19. The CDR3 runs from the conserved cysteine through the conserved F or W. Each record gives: CDR3 DNA, CDR3 protein, D gene, V gene, clone size, J gene. A D gene is named only where the DNA matches it firmly. Rows give clone size only sometimes, using once, few, many, or a class for an expanded clone.

TGCAGCGCCCAGACAGGGGTTTCCAACGAGCAGTACTTC,CSAQTGVSNEQYF,TRBD1,TRBV29-1,NA,TRBJ2-7
TGTGCCATCCACGGACTGTATGGCTACACCTTC,CAIHGLYGYTF,NA,TRBV6-5,NA,TRBJ1-2
TGTGCCAGCAGTGTCAGAATGGACACTGAAGCTTTCTTT,CASSVRMDTEAFF,NA,TRBV27,NA,TRBJ1-1
TGTGCCTGGACCCCCAGAGGACTAATCACAGATACGCAGTATTTT,CAWTPRGLITDTQYF,NA,TRBV30,NA,TRBJ2-3
TGTGCCAGCAGTCCGCGGCGCCGCGGCACAGATACGCAGTATTTT,CASSPRRRGTDTQYF,NA,TRBV6-2/TRBV6-3,NA,TRBJ2-3
TGTGCCAGCAGCTTTCATAGCGGGGGGAGGGCAGATACGCAGTATTTT,CASSFHSGGRADTQYF,TRBD2,TRBV7-2,NA,TRBJ2-3
TGTGCCAGCAGTTCTGGTGACCTAGCGGGGTTTCGGGAGCAGTACTTC,CASSSGDLAGFREQYF,TRBD2,TRBV6-2/TRBV6-3,NA,TRBJ2-7
TGTGCCAGCAGTTTATATACTGGTGAGCAGTTCTTC,CASSLYTGEQFF,NA,TRBV28,NA,TRBJ2-1
TGTGCCAGCAGTTTAAGGGGGAGCGTGGGCGAGCAGTACTTC,CASSLRGSVGEQYF,NA,TRBV28,NA,TRBJ2-7
TGTGCCAGCAGCCGGGGGACAGGGACTGGAAACACCATATATTTT,CASSRGTGTGNTIYF,TRBD1,TRBV7-2,NA,TRBJ1-3
TGCAGCGTTGAAGAGGGGTCAGGGGGCTGGTCCGAGCAGTACTTC,CSVEEGSGGWSEQYF,TRBD1,TRBV29-1,NA,TRBJ2-7
TGTGCCAGCAGTCCCGGAGGACAGAGATACGAAAAACTGTTTTTT,CASSPGGQRYEKLFF,NA,TRBV28,few,TRBJ1-4
TGCGCCAGCAGAAGGACAGGGATGGACACCGGGGAGCTGTTTTTT,CASRRTGMDTGELFF,TRBD1,TRBV5-1,NA,TRBJ2-2
TGTGCCAGTAGTATTCTCGGGGATCAGCCCCAGCATTTT,CASSILGDQPQHF,NA,TRBV19,NA,TRBJ1-5
TGTGCCAGCAGCTTAGATGGGCTAGCGGGAGGTGAGCAGTTCTTC,CASSLDGLAGGEQFF,TRBD2,TRBV11-2,few,TRBJ2-1
TGTGCCAGCAGTCGGCTAGCGGGAGTTGCCGGGGAGCTGTTTTTT,CASSRLAGVAGELFF,TRBD2,TRBV27,NA,TRBJ2-2
TGCGCCAGCAGCTTGGCCCCGGTCTCTGGGGCCAACGTCCTGACTTTC,CASSLAPVSGANVLTF,NA,TRBV5-1,NA,TRBJ2-6
TGTGCCAGCAGCCAAGATTCGACACAATTAACCTCTGGAAACACCATATATTTT,CASSQDSTQLTSGNTIYF,NA,TRBV3-1/TRBV3-2,NA,TRBJ1-3